This entry features one T cell receptor (beta chain) sequence. Its target is unknown. This sample is part of a study of beta chain features in type 1 diabetes. The authors reverse transcribed all of the isolated RNA, so sequencing captured expressed TCRB transcripts. Only in-frame clones appear in the TCRdb table, and some are missing; sequencing was by immunoSEQ multiplex PCR. The data contain 600,000 or so clones, around 12% of them singletons. General study findings and limits: In all four CD4+ subsets, TCRB CDR3 length was significantly, moderately reduced in type 1 diabetes. Naive, central memory and Treg TCRB repertoires seemed to resemble each other more closely in patients than they did in healthy donors. Type 1 diabetes patients had VDJ junctions that carried fewer insertions and more deletions. Whether HLA type influences TCRB rearrangement remained unresolved here.

Sorting of CD4+ naive, central memory, regulatory and stem cell-like memory cells was performed via CD45RO/CCR7/CD25/CD127/CD95/CD27. This CDR3 region has 15 residues. V lost 0 bases to trimming and J lost 8 bases, with 14 bases between them. The germline gives CDR1 MGHRA, CDR2 YSYEKL. Sequences were obtained from naive CD4+ T cells from blood. This chain links TRBV4-1 with TRBJ2-1; no firm D call. The receptor was derived from a young man with type 1 diabetes. CDR3 DNA: TGCGCCAGCAGCCAAGATCGGAGAAATCTGGATGAGCAGTTCTTC. This codes for CASSQDRRNLDEQFF.